This T cell receptor (beta chain) was recovered during a study of T cells after yellow fever vaccination. Background on the study: SMART-Seq v4 Ultra Low Input prepared libraries from low-cell fractions.

General study findings and limits: FACS-sorted repertoires might harbor abundant contaminating clonotypes from the bulk population.

TCRdb used MiXCR to reprocess the 5' RACE reads, holding one entry per CDR3 protein. Of about 260,000 distinct CDR3 sequences in the sample, roughly 13% are singletons; the top ten hold about 0.54%. This clonotype was observed a handful of times. What it binds is unknown. This receptor was obtained from a man aged 25 to 40 who received the YFV17D yellow fever vaccine. This specimen consisted of CD4+ T cells sorted from PBMCs, obtained 45 days after the yellow fever booster vaccination.

The CDR3 here is CASSIGNANVLTF. CDR3 DNA sequence: TGTGCCAGCAGCATTGGTAATGCCAACGTCCTGACTTTC. The chain couples TRBV7-2 to TRBJ2-6; D gene uncertain. Trimming cost V 5 bases and J 7 bases, with 9 bases left between them. The CDR3 runs 13 residues. Looked up from germline, CDR1 is SGHTA and CDR2 is FQGNSA.